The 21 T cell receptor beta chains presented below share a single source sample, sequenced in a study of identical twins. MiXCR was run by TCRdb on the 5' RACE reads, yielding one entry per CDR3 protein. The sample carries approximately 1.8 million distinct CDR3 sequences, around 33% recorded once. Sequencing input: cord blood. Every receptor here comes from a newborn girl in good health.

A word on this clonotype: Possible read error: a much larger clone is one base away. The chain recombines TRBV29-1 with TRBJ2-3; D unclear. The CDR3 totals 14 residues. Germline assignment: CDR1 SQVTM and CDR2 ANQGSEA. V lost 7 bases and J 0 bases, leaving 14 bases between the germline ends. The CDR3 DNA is TGCAGCGATAGGCGGTCTACTAGCACAGATACGCAGTATTTT. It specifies CSDRRSTSTDTQYF.

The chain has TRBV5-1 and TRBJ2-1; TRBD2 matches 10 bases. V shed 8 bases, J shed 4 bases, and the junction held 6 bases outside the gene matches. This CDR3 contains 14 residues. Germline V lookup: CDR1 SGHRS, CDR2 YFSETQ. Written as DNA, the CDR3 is TGCGCCAGTTATAGCGGGGGGCCTTACAATGAGCAGTTCTTC. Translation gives CASYSGGPYNEQFF.

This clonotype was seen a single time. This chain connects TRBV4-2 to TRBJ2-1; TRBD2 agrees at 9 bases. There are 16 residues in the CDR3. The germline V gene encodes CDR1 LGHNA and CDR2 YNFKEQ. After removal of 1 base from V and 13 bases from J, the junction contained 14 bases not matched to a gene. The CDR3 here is CASSQVQTSGQETQFF. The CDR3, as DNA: TGTGCCAGCAGCCAAGTGCAGACTAGCGGACAAGAGACCCAGTTCTTC.

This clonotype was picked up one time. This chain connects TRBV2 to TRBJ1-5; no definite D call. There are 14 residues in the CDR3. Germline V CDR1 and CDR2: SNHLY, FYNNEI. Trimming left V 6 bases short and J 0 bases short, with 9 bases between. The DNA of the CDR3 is TGTGCCAGCAGGCCGGCATATAGCAATCAGCCCCAGCATTTT. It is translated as CASRPAYSNQPQHF.

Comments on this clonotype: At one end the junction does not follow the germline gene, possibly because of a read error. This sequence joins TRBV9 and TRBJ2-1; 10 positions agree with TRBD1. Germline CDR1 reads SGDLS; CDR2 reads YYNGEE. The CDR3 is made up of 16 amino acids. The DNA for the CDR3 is TGTGCCAGCAGCGTAGGATACCGGGACAGGGGCAATGAGCGGTTCTTC. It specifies CASSVGYRDRGNERFF. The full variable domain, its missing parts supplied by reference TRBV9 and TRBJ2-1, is DSGVTQTPKHLITATGQRVTLRCSPRSGDLSVYWYQQSLDQGLQFLIQYYNGEERAKGNILERFSAQQFPDLHSELNLSSLELGDSALYFCASSVGYRDRGNERFFGPGTRLTVL.

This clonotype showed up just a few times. The CDR3 DNA sequence: TGCAGTGCTAGTAAGGAGGGACCGAATCAGCCCCAGCATTTT. Its protein product is CSASKEGPNQPQHF. The chain links TRBV20-1 to TRBJ1-5; possibly TRBD1 for D (5 bases). The CDR3 consists of 14 residues. Germline lookup yields CDR1 DFQATT and CDR2 SNEGSKA (reference sequence). The V end lost 3 bases, the J end lost 4 bases, and 13 bases lay between the germline ends.

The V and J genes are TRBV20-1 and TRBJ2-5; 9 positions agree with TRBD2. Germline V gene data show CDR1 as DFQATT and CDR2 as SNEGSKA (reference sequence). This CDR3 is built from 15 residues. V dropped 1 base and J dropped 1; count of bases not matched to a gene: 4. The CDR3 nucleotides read TGCAGTGCTAGAGGGACTAGCGTATCCCAAGAGACCCAGTACTTC. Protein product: CSARGTSVSQETQYF.

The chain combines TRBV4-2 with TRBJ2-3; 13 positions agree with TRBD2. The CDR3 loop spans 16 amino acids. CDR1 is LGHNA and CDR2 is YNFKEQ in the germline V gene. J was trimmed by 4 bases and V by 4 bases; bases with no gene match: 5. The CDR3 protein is CASSLPTSGGADTQYF. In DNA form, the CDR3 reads TGTGCCAGCAGCCTTCCCACTAGCGGGGGGGCAGATACGCAGTATTTT.

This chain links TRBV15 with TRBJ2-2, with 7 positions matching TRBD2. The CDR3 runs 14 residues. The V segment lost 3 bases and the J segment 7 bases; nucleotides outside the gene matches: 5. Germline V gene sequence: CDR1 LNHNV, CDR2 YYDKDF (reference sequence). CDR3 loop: CATSRSGGSGELFF. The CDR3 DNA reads TGTGCCACCAGCAGGTCGGGCGGGAGCGGGGAGCTGTTTTTT.

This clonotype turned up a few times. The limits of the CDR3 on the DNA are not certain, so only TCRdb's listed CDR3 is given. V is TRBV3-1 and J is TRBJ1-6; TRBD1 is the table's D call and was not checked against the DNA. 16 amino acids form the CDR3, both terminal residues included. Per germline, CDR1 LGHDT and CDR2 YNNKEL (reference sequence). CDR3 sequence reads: CAGGQAYFCFDSPLHF.

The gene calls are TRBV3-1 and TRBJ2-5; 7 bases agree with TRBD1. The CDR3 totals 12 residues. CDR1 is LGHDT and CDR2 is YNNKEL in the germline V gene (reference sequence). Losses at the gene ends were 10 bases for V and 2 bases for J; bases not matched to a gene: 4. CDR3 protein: CATRQGQETQYF. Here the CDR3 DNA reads TGTGCCACGAGACAGGGACAAGAGACCCAGTACTTC.

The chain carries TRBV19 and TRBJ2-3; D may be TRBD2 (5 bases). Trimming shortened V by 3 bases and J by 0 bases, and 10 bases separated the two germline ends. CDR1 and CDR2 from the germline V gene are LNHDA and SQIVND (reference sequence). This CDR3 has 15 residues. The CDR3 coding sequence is TGTGCCAGTAGTATGACTACCTCTAGCACAGATACGCAGTATTTT. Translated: CASSMTTSSTDTQYF.

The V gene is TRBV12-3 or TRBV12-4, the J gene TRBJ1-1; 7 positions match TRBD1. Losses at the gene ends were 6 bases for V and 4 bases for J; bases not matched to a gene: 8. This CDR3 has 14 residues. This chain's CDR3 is CASSQRQGGTEAFF. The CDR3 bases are TGTGCCAGCAGCCAAAGACAGGGTGGCACTGAAGCTTTCTTT.

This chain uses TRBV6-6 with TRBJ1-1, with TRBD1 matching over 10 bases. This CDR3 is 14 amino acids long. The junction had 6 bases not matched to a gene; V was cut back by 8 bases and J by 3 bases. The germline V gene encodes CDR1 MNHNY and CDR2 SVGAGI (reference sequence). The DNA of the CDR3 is TGTGCCAGCGGGCCGGGACAGGGGTACACTGAAGCTTTCTTT. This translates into CASGPGQGYTEAFF.

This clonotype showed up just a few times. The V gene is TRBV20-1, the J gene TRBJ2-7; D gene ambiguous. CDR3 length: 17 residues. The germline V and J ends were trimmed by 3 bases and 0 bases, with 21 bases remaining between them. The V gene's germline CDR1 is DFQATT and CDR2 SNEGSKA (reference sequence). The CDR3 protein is CSARSLTDGSISYEQYF. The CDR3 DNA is TGCAGTGCTAGGTCCCTAACTGACGGGTCGATCTCCTACGAGCAGTACTTC.

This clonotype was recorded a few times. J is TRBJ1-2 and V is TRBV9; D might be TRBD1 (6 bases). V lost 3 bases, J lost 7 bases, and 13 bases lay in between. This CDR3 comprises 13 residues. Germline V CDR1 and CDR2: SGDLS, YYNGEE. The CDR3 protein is CASSDRVSGGYTF. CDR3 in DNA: TGTGCCAGCAGCGACAGGGTTTCGGGTGGCTACACCTTC. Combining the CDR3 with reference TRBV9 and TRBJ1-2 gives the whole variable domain DSGVTQTPKHLITATGQRVTLRCSPRSGDLSVYWYQQSLDQGLQFLIQYYNGEERAKGNILERFSAQQFPDLHSELNLSSLELGDSALYFCASSDRVSGGYTFGSGTRLTVV.

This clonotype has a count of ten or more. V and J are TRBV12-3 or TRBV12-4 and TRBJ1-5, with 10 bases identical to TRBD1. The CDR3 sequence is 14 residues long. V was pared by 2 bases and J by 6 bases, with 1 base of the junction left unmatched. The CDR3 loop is CASSLRTGGQPQHF. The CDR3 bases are TGTGCCAGCAGTTTAAGGACAGGGGGTCAGCCCCAGCATTTT.

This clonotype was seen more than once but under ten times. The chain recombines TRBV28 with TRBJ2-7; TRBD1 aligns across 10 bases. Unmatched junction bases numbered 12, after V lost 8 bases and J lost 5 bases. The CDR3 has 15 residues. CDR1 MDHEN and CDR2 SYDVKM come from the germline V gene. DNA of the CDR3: TGTGCCAGCTTTACAGGGACAGGGGAGCCACACGAGCAGTACTTC. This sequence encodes CASFTGTGEPHEQYF.

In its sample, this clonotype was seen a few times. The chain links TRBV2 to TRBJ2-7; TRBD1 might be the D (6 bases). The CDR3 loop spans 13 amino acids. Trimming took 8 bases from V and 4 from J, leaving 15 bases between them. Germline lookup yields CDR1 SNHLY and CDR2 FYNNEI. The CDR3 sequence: CASLGTTKYEQYF. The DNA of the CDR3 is TGTGCCAGCCTCGGGACAACCAAATACGAGCAGTACTTC.

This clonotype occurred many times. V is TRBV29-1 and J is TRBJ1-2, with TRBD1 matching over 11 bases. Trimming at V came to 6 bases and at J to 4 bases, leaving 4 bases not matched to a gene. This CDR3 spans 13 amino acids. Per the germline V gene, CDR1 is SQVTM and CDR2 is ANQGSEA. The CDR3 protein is CSVPGQGGYGYTF. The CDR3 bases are TGCAGCGTCCCGGGACAGGGGGGCTATGGCTACACCTTC. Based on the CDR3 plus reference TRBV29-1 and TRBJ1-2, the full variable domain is SAVISQKPSRDICQRGTSLTIQCQVDSQVTMMFWYRQQPGQSLTLIATANQGSEATYESGFVIDKFPISRPNLTFSTLTVSNMSPEDSSIYLCSVPGQGGYGYTFGSGTRLTVV.

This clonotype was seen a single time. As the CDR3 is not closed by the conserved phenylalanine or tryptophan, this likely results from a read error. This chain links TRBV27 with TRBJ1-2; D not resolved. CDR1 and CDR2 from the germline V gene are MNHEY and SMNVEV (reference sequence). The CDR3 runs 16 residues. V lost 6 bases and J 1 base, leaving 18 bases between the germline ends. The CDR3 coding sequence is TGTGCCAGCAGCTATATCTACCCAACGGGTAACTATGGCTACACCTGC. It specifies CASSYIYPTGNYGYTC.